This T cell receptor (beta chain) came from a study of blood T cells in healthy people across ages. Germline V gene sequence: CDR1 SGHVS, CDR2 FNYEAQ. Germline trimming cut 6 bases from V and 6 bases from J; bases unmatched to any gene: 13. The CDR3 length is 15 residues. This clonotype was seen a handful of times. Combining a sample-barcoded 5' primer with a J-beta primer mix, a second PCR ran for about 7 to 11 cycles. TCRdb analysed the 5' RACE reads with MiXCR anew, one entry per CDR3 protein. The table has some 1.7 million distinct CDR3 sequences, about 30% seen once. The sample consisted of blood. This TCR was recovered from a woman in her thirties in good health. The genes are TRBV7-6 and TRBJ1-1, with 7 bases that match TRBD1. Written as DNA, the CDR3 is TGTGCCAGCAGTCAGTCTCAGGGGGTACTCGCTGAAGCTTTCTTT. Its protein product is CASSQSQGVLAEAFF.